The subject of this entry is one T cell receptor (beta chain). The sample belongs to a study of T cells in Graves' hyperthyroidism and ophthalmopathy. After removal of 6 bases from V and 7 bases from J, the junction contained 9 bases not matched to a gene. Germline-derived CDR1 and CDR2 are SNHLY and FYNNEI. The CDR3 length is 14 residues. Amplification targeted TCR beta CDR3 regions from RNA transcripts. A first-round RT-PCR of the TCR CDR3 used the HTBI primer set. Each CDR3 protein gets one entry after TCRdb re-called the multiplex PCR reads with MiXCR. The table records more than 500,000 distinct CDR3 sequences, 15% to 20% of them present only once.

The chain combines TRBV2 with TRBJ1-2, with 9 positions matching TRBD1. The clonotype was recovered from a woman aged 30 to 39 with Graves' ophthalmopathy. Sequenced sample: blood. CDR3: CASRPQGATGGYTF. DNA of the CDR3: TGTGCCAGCAGACCACAGGGGGCCACCGGTGGCTACACCTTC. Full variable domain (remainder filled in from reference TRBV2 and TRBJ1-2): EPEVTQTPSHQVTQMGQEVILRCVPISNHLYFYWYRQILGQKVEFLVSFYNNEISEKSEIFDDQFSVERPDGSNFTLKIRSTKLEDSAMYFCASRPQGATGGYTFGSGTRLTVV.